One and the same sample provided the 3 T cell receptor beta chains below, sequenced in a study of cytomegalovirus exposure and HLA in healthy donors. PCR amplification relied on 60 Vbeta primers (plus 13 Jbeta primers). Assay: immunoSEQ multiplex PCR; the TCRdb copy retains only in-frame clones and omits some. This sample has around 120,000 clones, with approximately 76% found just once. Material for sequencing was PBMCs. The receptors were sampled from a man in his fifties in good health and CMV-seropositive.

This clone has a handful of counts. This chain joins TRBV5-4 and TRBJ2-5, with TRBD2 identical over 8 bases. The CDR3 has 14 amino acids. The V and J ends lost 10 bases and 1 base, in that order; junction bases with no gene match: 9. Per the germline V gene, CDR1 is SGHNT and CDR2 is YYREEE (reference sequence). The CDR3 sequence is CASRRGEGQETQYF. Written as DNA, the CDR3 is TGTGCCTCCAGGCGGGGGGAGGGCCAAGAGACCCAGTACTTC.

The rearrangement uses TRBV18 and TRBJ2-7; 9 bases match TRBD1. The CDR3 extends over 13 amino acids. V lost 5 bases to trimming and J lost 5 bases; unmatched junction nucleotides: 4. Germline V CDR1 and CDR2: KGHSH, LQKENI. The CDR3 DNA sequence: TGTGCCAGCTCAGAGACAGGGGGTAACGAGCAGTACTTC. It translates to CASSETGGNEQYF.

This chain connects TRBV15 to TRBJ2-4; D uncertain. V was pared by 3 bases and J by 12 bases, with 15 bases between. Germline CDR1 and CDR2: LNHNV and YYDKDF (reference sequence). The CDR3 runs to 13 residues. DNA of the CDR3: TGTGCCACCAGCAGTGACTGGCTGTCGGCTCAGTACTTC. It is translated as CATSSDWLSAQYF.